The 13 T cell receptor beta chains below come from one sample, sequenced in a study of T cells in Graves' hyperthyroidism and ophthalmopathy. Researchers amplified the TCR beta CDR3 regions from RNA transcripts. HTBI primers were used for first-round RT-PCR of the TCR CDR3. One entry per CDR3 protein, called by TCRdb with MiXCR from the multiplex PCR reads. The sample holds 300,000 to 400,000 distinct CDR3 sequences, approximately 13% seen once. Material for sequencing was blood. Receptors were obtained from a woman aged 18-30 years with Graves' hyperthyroidism.

At least ten counts were recorded for this clonotype. The chain employs TRBV2 and TRBJ2-6; D possibly matches TRBD1 or TRBD2 (5 bases each). CDR3 length: 18 residues. Trimming cost V 3 bases and J 0 bases, with 15 bases left between them. Germline V gene sequence: CDR1 SNHLY, CDR2 FYNNEI. DNA of the CDR3: TGTGCCAGCAGTGAGAGGGGCCCCCGTAGCTCTGGGGCCAACGTCCTGACTTTC. Translating gives CASSERGPRSSGANVLTF.

The table lists this clonotype with a few counts. This chain joins TRBV19 and TRBJ2-7; 9 bases are shared with TRBD1. V lost 3 bases, J lost 4 bases, and 10 bases stayed unmatched. The CDR3 has 16 amino acids. Germline CDR1 reads LNHDA; CDR2 reads SQIVND (reference sequence). CDR3 sequence (DNA): TGTGCCAGTAGTATGACCTCGACAGGGGGTACGTACGAGCAGTACTTC. It codes for CASSMTSTGGTYEQYF. Supplemented by reference TRBV19 and TRBJ2-7, the full variable domain reads DGGITQSPKYLFRKEGQNVTLSCEQNLNHDAMYWYRQDPGQGLRLIYYSQIVNDFQKGDIAEGYSVSREKKESFPLTVTSAQKNPTAFYLCASSMTSTGGTYEQYFGPGTRLTVT.

The sample holds many counts of this clonotype. The chain employs TRBV27 and TRBJ2-1, with 7 bases aligning to TRBD2. The V gene's germline CDR1 is MNHEY and CDR2 SMNVEV (reference sequence). J lost 13 bases, V lost 3 bases, and 6 bases had no gene match. CDR3 length: 12 amino acids. The CDR3 region is CASSLSGGKQFF. CDR3 DNA sequence: TGTGCCAGCAGTTTGTCGGGGGGTAAACAGTTCTTC.

This clonotype was detected many times. J is TRBJ1-6 and V is TRBV12-3 or TRBV12-4; D might be TRBD1 (5 bases). The length of the CDR3 is 15 residues. V lost 5 bases and J lost 5, with 13 bases in between. The CDR3 spells CASSPGPRHNSPLHF. In nucleotides, the CDR3 is TGTGCCAGCAGTCCGGGACCGAGACATAATTCACCCCTCCACTTT.

There are many counts of this clonotype. The V call is TRBV7-9, the J call TRBJ1-1; 7 bases are a match to TRBD1. Germline V gene lookup returns CDR1 SEHNR and CDR2 FQNEAQ (reference sequence). The CDR3 is 15 residues long. V gave up 2 bases and J gave up 1 base; unmatched junction bases: 4. The CDR3 DNA reads as TGTGCCAGCAGCTTACTTACAGGGGAGAACACTGAAGCTTTCTTT. Encoded protein: CASSLLTGENTEAFF.

This clonotype was detected many times. The chain is built from TRBV6-1 and TRBJ1-5; D might be TRBD1 (5 bases). The CDR3 length is 14 residues. V lost 6 bases, J lost 7 bases, and 16 bases lay in between. Germline V lookup: CDR1 MNHNS, CDR2 SASEGT. The CDR3 here is CASSLSGGTQPQHF. CDR3 sequence (DNA): TGTGCCAGCAGCTTGAGTGGGGGTACCCAGCCCCAGCATTTT.

This clonotype was observed many times. The chain uses TRBV27 and TRBJ2-7, with D tentatively TRBD2 (6 bases). Trimming took 0 bases from V and 3 from J, leaving 15 bases between them. This CDR3 has 16 residues. In germline, CDR1 is MNHEY, CDR2 SMNVEV (reference sequence). This chain's CDR3 is CASSLSGGLNLYEQYF. CDR3 nucleotides: TGTGCCAGCAGTTTATCTGGGGGGTTGAACCTCTACGAGCAGTACTTC.

V and J are TRBV6-2 or TRBV6-3 and TRBJ2-5; TRBD2 is a possible D gene (7 bases). From germline, CDR1 is MNHEY and CDR2 SVGEGT. V gave up 7 bases and J gave up 1 base, with 13 bases separating them. The CDR3 is 14 residues long. The CDR3 DNA follows: TGTGCCAGCAAACAGGGAGGGAGCCAAGAGACCCAGTACTTC. This translates into CASKQGGSQETQYF.

The chain uses TRBV19 and TRBJ2-2; D remains ambiguous. The V and J ends lost 7 bases and 1 base respectively, with 19 bases between them. Per germline, CDR1 LNHDA and CDR2 SQIVND (reference sequence). This CDR3 region has 17 residues. The CDR3: CASTPILGRQNTGELFF. Here the CDR3 DNA reads TGTGCCAGTACCCCAATCCTAGGCAGGCAGAACACCGGGGAGCTGTTTTTT.

V is TRBV20-1 and J is TRBJ1-5; D perhaps matches TRBD1 (5 bases). The CDR3 has 14 residues. The V end was cut by 3 bases, the J end by 4 bases, with 13 bases between. Germline assignment: CDR1 DFQATT and CDR2 SNEGSKA (reference sequence). The CDR3 DNA reads TGCAGTGCTAGTCCCGGGGGTACGAATCAGCCCCAGCATTTT. Residues: CSASPGGTNQPQHF.

This clonotype was counted many times. This chain uses TRBV6-2 or TRBV6-3 with TRBJ2-1; TRBD2 matches 7 bases. The V and J ends lost 4 bases and 5 bases, in that order; junction bases with no gene match: 11. CDR3 size: 16 residues. CDR1 and CDR2 (germline): MNHEY, SVGEGT. CDR3 protein: CASSLLAERENNEQFF. The CDR3 nucleotides read TGTGCCAGCAGTTTGCTAGCGGAGAGGGAGAACAATGAGCAGTTCTTC.

This clonotype turned up a few times. The rearrangement links TRBV7-9 to TRBJ1-1, with D perhaps matching TRBD1 (6 bases). The CDR3 loop spans 11 amino acids. The germline V gene encodes CDR1 SEHNR and CDR2 FQNEAQ (reference sequence). Trimming left V 5 bases short and J 10 bases short, with 11 bases between. CDR3 sequence: CASSGGAPAFF. The CDR3, as DNA: TGTGCCAGCAGCGGGGGGGCTCCAGCTTTCTTT.

This clonotype was seen many times. V is TRBV24-1 and J is TRBJ2-1, with a tentative D call TRBD2 (7 bases). Germline CDR1 KGHDR, CDR2 SFDVKD. V was cut by 5 bases and J by 12 bases, with 16 bases left in between. This CDR3 spans 13 amino acids. In nucleotides, the CDR3 is TGTGCCACCAGTGTTTCGGCCGGGGGGCGGCAGTTCTTC. Amino acid sequence: CATSVSAGGRQFF.